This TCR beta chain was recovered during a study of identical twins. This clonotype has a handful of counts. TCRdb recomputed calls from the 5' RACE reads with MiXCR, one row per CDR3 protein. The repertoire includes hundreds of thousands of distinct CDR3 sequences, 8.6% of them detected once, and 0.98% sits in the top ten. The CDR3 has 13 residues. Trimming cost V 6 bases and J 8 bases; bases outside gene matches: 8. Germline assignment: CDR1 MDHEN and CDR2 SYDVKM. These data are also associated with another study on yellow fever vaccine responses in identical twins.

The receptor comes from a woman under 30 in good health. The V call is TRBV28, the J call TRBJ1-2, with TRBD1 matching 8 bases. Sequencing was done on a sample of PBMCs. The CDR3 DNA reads TGTGCCAGCAGATCGACAGGGGCACAAGGCTACACCTTC. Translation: CASRSTGAQGYTF.